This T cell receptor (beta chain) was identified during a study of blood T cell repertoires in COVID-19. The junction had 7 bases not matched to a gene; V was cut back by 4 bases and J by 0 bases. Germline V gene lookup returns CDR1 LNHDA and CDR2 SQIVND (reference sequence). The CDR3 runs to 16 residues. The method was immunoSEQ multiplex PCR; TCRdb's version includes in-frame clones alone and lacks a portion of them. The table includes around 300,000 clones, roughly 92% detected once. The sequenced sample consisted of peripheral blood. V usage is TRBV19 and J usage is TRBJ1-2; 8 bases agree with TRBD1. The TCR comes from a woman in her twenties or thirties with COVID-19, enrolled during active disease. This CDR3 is CASSNGDRQSNYGYTF. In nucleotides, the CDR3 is TGTGCCAGTAGTAACGGGGACAGGCAATCTAACTATGGCTACACCTTC.